These 14 T cell receptor beta chains share one sample of origin, sequenced in a study of T cells in tumors after PD-1 blockade. Sequencing used immunoSEQ multiplex PCR; TCRdb keeps in-frame clones, though not all of them. The table lists about 47,000 clones, roughly three quarters of them singletons. The sample consisted of PBMCs, taken before anti-PD-1 treatment. All receptors come from a human donor with basal cell carcinoma.

The V call is TRBV28, the J call TRBJ2-6; D is perhaps TRBD2 (6 bases). Deletions cut 6 bases from V and 4 bases from J, with 19 bases between. CDR3 length: 17 amino acids. CDR1 MDHEN and CDR2 SYDVKM come from the germline V gene. The CDR3 DNA reads as TGTGCCAGCAGCCCTCTGGAGGGGCGGCCGGGGGCCAACGTCCTGACTTTC. Encoded protein: CASSPLEGRPGANVLTF.

The V gene is TRBV30, the J gene TRBJ1-3, with D possibly matching TRBD1 (5 bases). The CDR3 has 15 amino acids. Germline V gene sequence: CDR1 GTSNPN, CDR2 SVGIG (reference sequence). V was pared by 2 bases and J by 0 bases, with 11 bases between. The CDR3 DNA follows: TGTGCCTGGAGTAGTGGGGCCTTCTCTGGAAACACCATATATTTT. Amino acid sequence: CAWSSGAFSGNTIYF.

The CDR3: CASSQVGSTDTQYF. The CDR3 DNA reads TGTGCCAGCAGCCAAGTGGGAAGCACAGATACGCAGTATTTT. This chain links TRBV14 with TRBJ2-3; no definite D call. The V end lost 1 base, the J end lost 0 bases, and 5 bases lay between the germline ends. This CDR3 spans 14 amino acids. The germline CDR1 and CDR2 sequences are SGHDN and FVKESK.

In this sample, this clone turned up a few times. The V and J genes are TRBV3-1 (or the pseudogene TRBV3-2) and TRBJ2-2; D is perhaps TRBD2 (6 bases). The CDR3 contains 15 residues. Between the trimmed V and J ends, which lost 4 bases and 2 bases, there was a span of 11 bases. Germline CDR1 and CDR2: LGHDT and YNNKEL (reference sequence). CDR3 residues: CASSPRAGNTGELFF. Here the CDR3 DNA reads TGTGCCAGCAGCCCCCGGGCGGGAAACACCGGGGAGCTGTTTTTT.

This chain connects TRBV3-1 (or the pseudogene TRBV3-2) to TRBJ1-5; weak D call: TRBD1 (5 bases). The CDR3 has 14 residues. V was shortened by 4 bases and J by 4 bases, with 11 bases between the two germline ends. Germline V gene sequence: CDR1 LGHDT, CDR2 YNNKEL (reference sequence). CDR3 sequence (DNA): TGTGCCAGCAGCCCGACCGACAGAAATCAGCCCCAGCATTTT. It encodes CASSPTDRNQPQHF.

The J gene is TRBJ1-2, the V gene TRBV5-6; D not certain. Germline-derived CDR1 and CDR2 are SGHDT and YYEEEE. With 2 bases removed from V and 6 bases from J, the gap between germline ends came to 8 bases. CDR3 length: 12 amino acids. CDR3 nucleotides: TGTGCCAGCAGCTTCGCGAGGGATGGCTACACCTTC. Residues: CASSFARDGYTF.

This chain uses TRBV5-6 with TRBJ1-4; no clear D gene. V lost 3 bases to trimming and J lost 0 bases, with 15 bases between them. Per germline, CDR1 SGHDT and CDR2 YYEEEE. This CDR3 region has 17 residues. CDR3 in amino acids: CASSYLLNFATNEKLFF. The CDR3 DNA reads as TGTGCCAGCAGCTACCTACTAAACTTTGCAACTAATGAAAAACTGTTTTTT.

V usage is TRBV4-1 and J usage is TRBJ1-1, with a tentative D call TRBD1 (5 bases). There are 18 residues in the CDR3. Germline V gives CDR1 MGHRA, CDR2 YSYEKL. The ends were cut back, 0 bases at V and 2 bases at J, with 19 bases in the middle. CDR3 sequence reads: CASSQDGGGDLVNTEAFF. As DNA, the CDR3 is TGCGCCAGCAGCCAAGATGGTGGAGGGGACCTAGTTAACACTGAAGCTTTCTTT.

The chain has TRBV29-1 and TRBJ2-5, with TRBD1 matching over 9 bases. The ends lost 6 bases at V and 4 bases at J; junction bases unmatched: 9. The CDR3 is made up of 14 amino acids. Germline V gene lookup returns CDR1 SQVTM and CDR2 ANQGSEA. Written as DNA, the CDR3 is TGCAGCGTAGAGGGACAGGGTGGCGGAGAGACCCAGTACTTC. This gives the protein CSVEGQGGGETQYF.

This rearrangement joins TRBV9 to TRBJ1-3; 7 nucleotides agree with TRBD1. Germline V gene data show CDR1 as SGDLS and CDR2 as YYNGEE. The V segment lost 3 bases and the J segment 2 bases; nucleotides outside the gene matches: 8. This CDR3 has 16 residues. The CDR3 loop is CASSGRQGTAGNTIYF. CDR3 nucleotide sequence: TGTGCCAGCAGCGGGCGACAGGGAACGGCTGGAAACACCATATATTTT.

The gene calls are TRBV7-3 and TRBJ1-1; no definite D call. Trimming took off 5 bases at V and 3 bases at J, with 13 bases between the two ends. Germline CDR1 reads SGHTA; CDR2 reads FQGTGA. This CDR3 has 14 amino acids. The chain's CDR3 is CASSPPSGYTEAFF. CDR3 nucleotide sequence: TGTGCCAGCAGCCCTCCTTCCGGGTACACTGAAGCTTTCTTT.

This clone has just a few counts. This chain joins TRBV10-2 and TRBJ2-7; no clear D. The CDR3 is 12 amino acids. The V end lost 3 bases, the J end lost 4 bases, and 7 bases lay between the germline ends. Germline V CDR1 and CDR2: WSHSY, SAAADI. The CDR3 DNA is TGCGCCAGCAGTGACATGGGGTACGAGCAGTACTTC. Protein product: CASSDMGYEQYF.

This sequence joins TRBV9 and TRBJ2-1; D may be TRBD1 or TRBD2 (5 bases each). The V gene lost 0 bases and the J gene lost 8 bases, with 12 bases spanning the gap. The CDR3 covers 14 residues. Germline V gene sequence: CDR1 SGDLS, CDR2 YYNGEE. The CDR3: CASSVDRGAHEQFF. CDR3 bases: TGTGCCAGCAGCGTAGACCGAGGGGCCCATGAGCAGTTCTTC. Full variable domain (outside the CDR3, taken from reference TRBV9 and TRBJ2-1): DSGVTQTPKHLITATGQRVTLRCSPRSGDLSVYWYQQSLDQGLQFLIQYYNGEERAKGNILERFSAQQFPDLHSELNLSSLELGDSALYFCASSVDRGAHEQFFGPGTRLTVL.

The V and J genes are TRBV5-1 and TRBJ1-1, with unresolved D. V was clipped by 0 bases and J by 0 bases, with 12 bases between them. The germline V gene has CDR1 SGHRS and CDR2 YFSETQ. The CDR3 sequence is 16 residues long. The CDR3 region has the DNA TGCGCCAGCAGCTTGGCCCAGGCAACAATGAACACTGAAGCTTTCTTT. Its protein is CASSLAQATMNTEAFF.